Listed here are 2 T cell receptor beta chains from one sample, sequenced in a study of T cell responses to AZD1222 COVID-19 vaccine. Profiling relied on immunoSEQ multiplex PCR, and the TCRdb table lists in-frame clones only, not all of them. In the table there are about 110,000 clones, 70% to 90% of which are singletons. This specimen consisted of peripheral blood, obtained on day 0 of AZD1222 vaccination. The receptor set was obtained from an adult in good health.

The chain uses TRBV4-1 and TRBJ1-5; 9 nucleotides line up with TRBD1. The germline gives CDR1 MGHRA, CDR2 YSYEKL. The ends lost 2 bases at V and 4 bases at J; junction bases unmatched: 6. The CDR3 has 16 amino acids. The CDR3 nucleotides read TGCGCCAGCAGCCAACGGACAGGGGCTGGTAATCAGCCCCAGCATTTT. This translates into CASSQRTGAGNQPQHF.

The sample holds a few counts of this clone. The chain recombines TRBV15 with TRBJ1-2, with D tentatively TRBD1 (5 bases). The CDR3 has 14 amino acids. The V end was cut by 0 bases, the J end by 7 bases, with 12 bases between. Per the germline V gene, CDR1 is LNHNV and CDR2 is YYDKDF (reference sequence). This chain's CDR3 is CATSRDVQVGGYTF. Here the CDR3 DNA reads TGTGCCACCAGCAGAGATGTACAGGTCGGTGGCTACACCTTC.